These T cell receptor beta chains were read from a single sample in a study of STAT5B mutations in CD4+ large granular lymphocyte leukemia. Assay: immunoSEQ multiplex PCR; the TCRdb copy retains only in-frame clones and omits some. The sample holds about 28,000 clones, approximately 75% seen once. Input material: CD4+ T cells from blood buffy coats. The receptors come from a human donor in good health. Each CDR3 is given with its conserved first and last residue. The order of the fields is J gene, clone size, V gene, D gene, CDR3 protein, CDR3 DNA. D genes are given only for firm matches. A row's size may be missing; if present it is once, few, many or a size class.

j_gene: TRBJ1-1
abundance: few
v_gene: TRBV4-3
d_gene: -
CDR3aa: CASSQDALQGPNTEAFF
CDR3nt: TGCGCCAGCAGCCAAGATGCCCTGCAGGGCCCGAACACTGAAGCTTTCTTT

j_gene: TRBJ1-5
abundance: few
v_gene: TRBV5-1
d_gene: TRBD1
CDR3aa: CASSPGQGTSNQPQHF
CDR3nt: TGCGCCAGCAGCCCCGGACAGGGGACATCTAATCAGCCCCAGCATTTT

j_gene: TRBJ2-6
abundance: -
v_gene: TRBV29-1
d_gene: TRBD1
CDR3aa: CSVGQGTGANVLTF
CDR3nt: TGCAGCGTCGGACAGGGCACGGGGGCCAACGTCCTGACTTTC

j_gene: TRBJ1-2
abundance: -
v_gene: TRBV25-1
d_gene: -
CDR3aa: CASSESHQGGYTF
CDR3nt: TGTGCCAGCAGTGAATCGCACCAGGGGGGCTACACCTTC

j_gene: TRBJ1-1
abundance: -
v_gene: TRBV7-9
d_gene: -
CDR3aa: CASSGSGSGLFTEAFF
CDR3nt: TGTGCCAGCAGTGGGAGTGGGAGTGGGTTGTTCACTGAAGCTTTCTTT

j_gene: TRBJ2-7
abundance: -
v_gene: TRBV7-2
d_gene: TRBD2
CDR3aa: CASSLERDSYEQYF
CDR3nt: TGTGCCAGCAGCTTAGAGCGGGACTCCTACGAGCAGTACTTC

j_gene: TRBJ2-7
abundance: -
v_gene: TRBV27
d_gene: -
CDR3aa: CASSFLGYEQYF
CDR3nt: TGTGCCAGCAGTTTCTTAGGGTACGAGCAGTACTTC

j_gene: TRBJ1-2
abundance: -
v_gene: TRBV19
d_gene: -
CDR3aa: CASSIDTLYGYTF
CDR3nt: TGTGCCAGTAGTATAGATACCCTTTATGGCTACACCTTC

j_gene: TRBJ1-2
abundance: -
v_gene: TRBV4-1
d_gene: -
CDR3aa: CASSQTGRYGYTF
CDR3nt: TGCGCCAGCAGCCAGACAGGACGTTATGGCTACACCTTC

j_gene: TRBJ1-2
abundance: -
v_gene: TRBV19
d_gene: -
CDR3aa: CASSIGHLSNYGYTF
CDR3nt: TGTGCCAGTAGTATTGGACACCTGTCTAACTATGGCTACACCTTC

j_gene: TRBJ2-2
abundance: few
v_gene: TRBV5-1
d_gene: -
CDR3aa: CASSLGDLNTGELFF
CDR3nt: TGCGCCAGCAGCTTGGGGGACCTCAACACCGGGGAGCTGTTTTTT

j_gene: TRBJ2-5
abundance: -
v_gene: TRBV7-2
d_gene: TRBD2
CDR3aa: CASSLWYAGLAGGGETQYF
CDR3nt: TGTGCCAGCAGCTTATGGTACGCCGGACTAGCGGGAGGTGGAGAGACCCAGTACTTC

j_gene: TRBJ2-7
abundance: -
v_gene: TRBV19
d_gene: -
CDR3aa: CASSMERTVVSYEQYF
CDR3nt: TGTGCCAGTAGTATGGAGCGGACAGTTGTTTCCTACGAGCAGTACTTC

j_gene: TRBJ2-7
abundance: -
v_gene: TRBV2
d_gene: -
CDR3aa: CASPASTNSREQYF
CDR3nt: TGTGCCAGCCCGGCCTCTACCAACTCTCGGGAGCAGTACTTC

j_gene: TRBJ2-5
abundance: -
v_gene: TRBV7-2
d_gene: -
CDR3aa: CASSFQGSQQETQYF
CDR3nt: TGTGCCAGCAGCTTCCAGGGGAGCCAACAAGAGACCCAGTACTTC

j_gene: TRBJ2-7
abundance: -
v_gene: TRBV29-1
d_gene: TRBD1
CDR3aa: CSVDTGGSYEQYF
CDR3nt: TGCAGCGTTGACACAGGGGGTTCCTACGAGCAGTACTTC

j_gene: TRBJ1-2
abundance: once
v_gene: TRBV5-1
d_gene: -
CDR3aa: CASSKNVERAGSGYTF
CDR3nt: TGCGCCAGCAGCAAGAACGTGGAGAGGGCAGGAAGCGGCTACACCTTC

j_gene: TRBJ2-6
abundance: -
v_gene: TRBV19
d_gene: TRBD1
CDR3aa: CASSIRGTGQTVSGANVLTF
CDR3nt: TGTGCCAGTAGTATCCGAGGAACGGGACAGACCGTCTCTGGGGCCAACGTCCTGACTTTC

j_gene: TRBJ1-3
abundance: -
v_gene: TRBV28
d_gene: -
CDR3aa: CASSKGGYWSPINTIYF
CDR3nt: TGTGCCAGCAGCAAAGGGGGGTATTGGAGCCCGATAAACACCATATATTTT

j_gene: TRBJ1-6
abundance: -
v_gene: TRBV5-4
d_gene: -
CDR3aa: CASSLQGTIYSPLHF
CDR3nt: TGTGCCAGCAGTTTACAGGGAACAATTTATTCACCCCTCCACTTT

j_gene: TRBJ2-2
abundance: -
v_gene: TRBV29-1
d_gene: TRBD1
CDR3aa: CSGGTGGVNAGELFF
CDR3nt: TGCAGCGGCGGGACAGGGGGCGTAAACGCCGGGGAGCTGTTTTTT

j_gene: TRBJ2-2
abundance: -
v_gene: TRBV7-2
d_gene: -
CDR3aa: CASSLKANTGELFF
CDR3nt: TGTGCCAGCAGCTTGAAGGCCAACACCGGGGAGCTGTTTTTT

j_gene: TRBJ2-5
abundance: few
v_gene: TRBV10-1
d_gene: -
CDR3aa: CASSESSGIQETQYF
CDR3nt: TGCGCCAGCAGTGAGTCTTCGGGAATCCAAGAGACCCAGTACTTC

j_gene: TRBJ2-3
abundance: -
v_gene: TRBV7-9
d_gene: -
CDR3aa: CASSLGGSALTDTQYF
CDR3nt: TGTGCCAGCAGCTTAGGAGGTAGCGCCTTAACAGATACGCAGTATTTT

j_gene: TRBJ2-5
abundance: -
v_gene: TRBV29-1
d_gene: TRBD2
CDR3aa: CSVEGLAGETQYF
CDR3nt: TGCAGCGTTGAAGGACTAGCGGGCGAGACCCAGTACTTC

j_gene: TRBJ2-2
abundance: -
v_gene: TRBV7-2
d_gene: -
CDR3aa: CASSLGLFNTGELFF
CDR3nt: TGTGCCAGCAGCTTAGGTCTCTTTAACACCGGGGAGCTGTTTTTT

j_gene: TRBJ2-7
abundance: -
v_gene: TRBV29-1
d_gene: -
CDR3aa: CSVETGFSYEQYF
CDR3nt: TGCAGCGTTGAGACAGGTTTCTCCTACGAGCAGTACTTC